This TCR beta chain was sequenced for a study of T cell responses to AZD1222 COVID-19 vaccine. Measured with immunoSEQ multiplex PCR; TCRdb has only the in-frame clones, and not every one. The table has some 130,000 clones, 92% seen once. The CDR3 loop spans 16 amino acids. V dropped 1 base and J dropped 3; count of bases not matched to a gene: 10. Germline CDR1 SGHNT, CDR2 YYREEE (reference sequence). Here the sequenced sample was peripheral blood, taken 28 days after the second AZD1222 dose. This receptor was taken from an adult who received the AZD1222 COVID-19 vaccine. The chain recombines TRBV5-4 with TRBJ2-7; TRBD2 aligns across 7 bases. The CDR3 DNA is TGTGCCAGCAGCTTGTTACGGGCGGGAGACAGCTACGAGCAGTACTTC. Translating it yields CASSLLRAGDSYEQYF.